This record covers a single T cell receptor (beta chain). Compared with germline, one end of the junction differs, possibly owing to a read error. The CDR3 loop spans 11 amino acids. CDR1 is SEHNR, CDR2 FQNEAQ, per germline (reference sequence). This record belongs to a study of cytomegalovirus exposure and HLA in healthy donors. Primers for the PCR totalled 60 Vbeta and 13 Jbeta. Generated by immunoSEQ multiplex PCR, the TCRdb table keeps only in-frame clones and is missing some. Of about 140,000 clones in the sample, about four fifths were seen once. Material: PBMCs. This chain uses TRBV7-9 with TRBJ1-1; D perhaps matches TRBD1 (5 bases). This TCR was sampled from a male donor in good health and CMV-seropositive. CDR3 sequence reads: CASSLSVRTTF. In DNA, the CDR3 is TGTGCCAGCAGCTTATCGGTCAGGACAACCTTT.